This T cell receptor beta chain was identified in a study of blood T cells in healthy people across ages. This clonotype was detected ten times or more. It was with a sample-barcoded 5' primer and a J-beta primer mix that a second PCR of roughly 7 to 12 cycles was run. TCRdb called the 5' RACE reads again in MiXCR, with one record for every CDR3 protein. The profile shows about 620,000 distinct CDR3 sequences, about 51% of them singletons. Sequenced material: blood. This receptor was obtained from a woman aged 80 or older in good health.

CDR3 sequence reads: CAISGFVGSTHTQYF. In nucleotides, the CDR3 is TGTGCCATCAGTGGATTCGTAGGGTCCACCCATACGCAGTATTTT. The chain couples TRBV10-3 to TRBJ2-3, with no clear D. Trimming removed 4 bases from V and 7 bases from J, with 18 bases in between. The germline gives CDR1 ENHRY, CDR2 SYGVKD. This CDR3 is 15 amino acids long.